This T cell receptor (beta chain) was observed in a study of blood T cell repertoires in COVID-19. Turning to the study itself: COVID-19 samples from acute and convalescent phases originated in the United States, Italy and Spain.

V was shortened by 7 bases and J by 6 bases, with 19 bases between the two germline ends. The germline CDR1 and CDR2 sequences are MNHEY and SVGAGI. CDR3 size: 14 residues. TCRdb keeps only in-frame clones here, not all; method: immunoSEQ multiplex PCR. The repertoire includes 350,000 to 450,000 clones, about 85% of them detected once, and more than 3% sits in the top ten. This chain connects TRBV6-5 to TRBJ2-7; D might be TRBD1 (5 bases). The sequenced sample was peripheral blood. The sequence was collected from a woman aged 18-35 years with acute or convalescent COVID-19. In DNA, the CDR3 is TGTGCCAGCACCCCGGACGGCCAGGGCGGCGAGCAGTACTTC. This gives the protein CASTPDGQGGEQYF.